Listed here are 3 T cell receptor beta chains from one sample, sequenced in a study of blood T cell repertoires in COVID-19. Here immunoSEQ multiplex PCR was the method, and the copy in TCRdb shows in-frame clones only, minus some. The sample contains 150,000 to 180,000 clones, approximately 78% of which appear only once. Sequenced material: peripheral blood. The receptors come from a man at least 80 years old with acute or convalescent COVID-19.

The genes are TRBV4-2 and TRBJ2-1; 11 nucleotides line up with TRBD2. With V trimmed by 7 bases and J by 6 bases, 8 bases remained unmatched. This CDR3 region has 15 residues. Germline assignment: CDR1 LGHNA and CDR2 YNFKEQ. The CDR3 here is CASKPVAGGPNEQFF. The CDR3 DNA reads TGTGCCAGCAAACCTGTAGCGGGGGGGCCCAATGAGCAGTTCTTC.

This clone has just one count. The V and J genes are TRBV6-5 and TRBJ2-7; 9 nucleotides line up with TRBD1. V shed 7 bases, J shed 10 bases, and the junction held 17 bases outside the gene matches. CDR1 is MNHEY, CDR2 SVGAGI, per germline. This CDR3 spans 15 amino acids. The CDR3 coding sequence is TGTGCCAGCATCATTACCGGGGGACAGGGAGGGCCCCAGTACTTC. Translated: CASIITGGQGGPQYF.

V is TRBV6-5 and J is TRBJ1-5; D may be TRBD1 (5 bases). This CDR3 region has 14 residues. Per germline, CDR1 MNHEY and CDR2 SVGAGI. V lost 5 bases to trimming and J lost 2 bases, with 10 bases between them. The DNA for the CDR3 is TGTGCCAGCAGTCCAGGGTCTGGCAATCAGCCCCAGCATTTT. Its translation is CASSPGSGNQPQHF.